These 21 T cell receptor beta chains share one sample of origin, sequenced in a study of blood T cell repertoires in COVID-19. Data came from immunoSEQ multiplex PCR; TCRdb stores just in-frame clones and leaves some out. This table has around 150,000 clones, about 87% appearing once. The specimen was peripheral blood. The receptors originated from a woman in her 70s with COVID-19, enrolled during active disease.

The sample holds one count of this clone. J is TRBJ2-1 and V is TRBV18; 11 bases are a match to TRBD1. J lost 4 bases, V lost 1 base, and 6 bases had no gene match. Germline assignment: CDR1 KGHSH and CDR2 LQKENI. The CDR3 covers 17 residues. CDR3 sequence (DNA): TGTGCCAGCTCACCACGGCTGGGACAGGGGGGATACAATGAGCAGTTCTTC. It codes for CASSPRLGQGGYNEQFF.

V usage is TRBV5-6 and J usage is TRBJ2-3; maybe TRBD2 (6 bases). Germline CDR1 reads SGHDT; CDR2 reads YYEEEE. The V end lost 4 bases, the J end lost 0 bases, and 15 bases lay between the germline ends. The CDR3 sequence is 16 residues long. CDR3 in DNA: TGTGCCAGCAGCGAGGGAGGTGGGATCAGCACAGATACGCAGTATTTT. Protein sequence: CASSEGGGISTDTQYF.

This clone was observed a single time. This chain joins TRBV5-7 and TRBJ1-5; D uncertain. TRBV5-7 is an ORF for which the function is uncertain. CDR3 length: 18 residues. Trimming pared 9 bases from V and 9 bases from J, leaving 34 bases between. CDR3 region: CATPPCQQLGPIIRPQHF. The DNA for the CDR3 is TGTGCCACCCCCCCGTGCCAGCAGCTTGGGCCGATAATCAGGCCCCAGCATTTT.

In its sample, this clone was seen a few times. The chain uses TRBV29-1 and TRBJ1-2, with 7 positions matching TRBD1. Germline CDR1 and CDR2: SQVTM and ANQGSEA. V lost 5 bases and J lost 8; bases outside the gene matches: 8. The CDR3 consists of 12 residues. The CDR3 DNA reads TGCAGCGTTTTAGGTCAGGGGGAAGGCTACACCTTC. Amino acids: CSVLGQGEGYTF.

The rearrangement joins TRBV7-9 to TRBJ1-5, with TRBD1 matching 9 bases. Losses at the gene ends were 5 bases for V and 7 bases for J; bases not matched to a gene: 6. CDR1 SEHNR and CDR2 FQNEAQ come from the germline V gene (reference sequence). This CDR3 has 14 residues. The CDR3 DNA follows: TGTGCCAGCAGCGCGGGACAGGGTAACCAGCCCCAGCATTTT. It is translated as CASSAGQGNQPQHF.

The chain is built from TRBV30 and TRBJ1-1; D not certain. The CDR3 is 12 residues long. The germline V and J ends were trimmed by 1 base and 11 bases, with 14 bases remaining between them. CDR1 and CDR2 (germline): GTSNPN, SVGIG (reference sequence). The CDR3 is CAWSGRLFGAFF. DNA for the CDR3: TGTGCCTGGAGTGGTCGATTATTCGGGGCTTTCTTT.

This chain links TRBV5-1 with TRBJ2-7, with D hard to call. This CDR3 comprises 13 residues. Trimming left V 4 bases short and J 2 bases short, with 10 bases between. Germline V CDR1 and CDR2: SGHRS, YFSETQ. CDR3 residues: CASSQDTTYEQYF. The CDR3 DNA sequence: TGCGCCAGCAGCCAAGACACGACCTACGAGCAGTACTTC.

The chain uses TRBV4-1 and TRBJ1-5; 12 positions agree with TRBD1. V lost 4 bases and J lost 1; bases outside the gene matches: 5. CDR1 is MGHRA and CDR2 is YSYEKL in the germline V gene. The CDR3 sequence is 17 residues long. CDR3 DNA: TGCGCCAGCAGCCTCGGGACAGGGGGCACGAGCAATCAGCCCCAGCATTTT. Translation: CASSLGTGGTSNQPQHF.

The chain couples TRBV20-1 to TRBJ1-1; D is uncertain. This CDR3 comprises 11 residues. V shed 1 base and J shed 8 bases, with 8 bases lying between them. Germline CDR1 DFQATT, CDR2 SNEGSKA (reference sequence). CDR3 loop: CSARGSREAFF. For the CDR3, the DNA is TGCAGTGCTAGAGGTTCCAGGGAAGCTTTCTTT.

CDR3 protein: CAISEVRLAGTNTGELFF. Written as DNA, the CDR3 is TGTGCCATCAGTGAGGTACGACTAGCGGGGACGAACACCGGGGAGCTGTTTTTT. V gene TRBV10-3 combines with J gene TRBJ2-2, with 11 nucleotides matching TRBD2. CDR3 size: 18 residues. With 2 bases clipped from V and 0 bases from J, the junction kept 5 bases outside the gene matches. Germline V lookup: CDR1 ENHRY, CDR2 SYGVKD.

The rearrangement uses TRBV21-1 and TRBJ1-2; the table names TRBD1, a call not compared with the DNA. TRBV21-1 is a pseudogene segment. The CDR3 spans 16 residues. CDR3 sequence: CASSKDLCGTVYGYTF. CDR3 bases: TGTGCCAGCAGCAAAGATTTATGTGGGACAGTCTATGGCTACACCTTC.

V is TRBV7-2 and J is TRBJ1-2; possible D gene TRBD1, 5 bases. Germline loops: CDR1 SGHTA, CDR2 FQGNSA. CDR3 length: 13 amino acids. V was clipped by 4 bases and J by 5 bases, with 11 bases between them. The CDR3 loop is CASSSRGGYGYTF. CDR3 bases: TGTGCCAGCAGCTCTCGGGGGGGTTATGGCTACACCTTC.

The V and J genes are TRBV6-6 and TRBJ2-5; tentative D call: TRBD1 (6 bases). V gave up 7 bases and J gave up 5 bases, with 14 bases separating them. The CDR3 runs to 13 residues. Per germline, CDR1 MNHNY and CDR2 SVGAGI (reference sequence). For the CDR3, the DNA is TGTGCCAGCAACGAGGGGACAAAGGAGACCCAGTACTTC. Translated, it gives CASNEGTKETQYF.

This chain uses TRBV19 with TRBJ1-1; D is unresolved. Per the germline V gene, CDR1 is LNHDA and CDR2 is SQIVND (reference sequence). This CDR3 region has 16 residues. V was clipped by 6 bases and J by 1 base, with 18 bases between them. DNA of the CDR3: TGTGCCAGTAGCCCACTCTGGAACAGAGCGAACACTGAAGCTTTCTTT. Translating gives CASSPLWNRANTEAFF.

The gene calls are TRBV5-5 and TRBJ2-2; possibly TRBD2 for D (5 bases). The CDR3 contains 15 residues. V lost 1 base to trimming and J lost 6 bases, with 13 bases between them. CDR1 SGHKS and CDR2 YYEKEE come from the germline V gene (reference sequence). CDR3 loop: CASSLIASTPGELFF. CDR3 nucleotide sequence: TGTGCCAGCAGCTTGATAGCGTCCACCCCCGGGGAGCTGTTTTTT.

This chain connects TRBV27 to TRBJ2-7; a possible D gene is TRBD1 (7 bases). This CDR3 is 16 amino acids long. Germline lookup yields CDR1 MNHEY and CDR2 SMNVEV (reference sequence). Trimming shortened V by 3 bases and J by 2 bases, and 17 bases separated the two germline ends. CDR3 sequence: CASSFPRQGLTYEQYF. Written as DNA, the CDR3 is TGTGCCAGCAGTTTCCCGAGACAGGGACTTACCTACGAGCAGTACTTC.

The V call is TRBV19, the J call TRBJ2-1; 8 bases map to TRBD1. With V trimmed by 0 bases and J by 7 bases, 8 bases remained unmatched. The CDR3 covers 16 residues. The germline gives CDR1 LNHDA, CDR2 SQIVND (reference sequence). The CDR3 DNA follows: TGTGCCAGTAGTATAGATGGGGAGACAGGGGTGAATGAGCAGTTCTTC. Translating gives CASSIDGETGVNEQFF.

The chain employs TRBV18 and TRBJ1-2; D perhaps matches TRBD1 (5 bases). CDR1 is KGHSH, CDR2 LQKENI, per germline. V shed 3 bases and J shed 4 bases, with 12 bases lying between them. The length of the CDR3 is 14 residues. The CDR3 is CASSPSDRPYGYTF. The DNA of the CDR3 is TGTGCCAGCTCACCTTCCGACAGACCCTATGGCTACACCTTC.

In this sample, this clone turned up a few times. Other DNA sequences from this sample encode an identical CDR3 as well. The gene calls are TRBV30 and TRBJ1-6; possibly TRBD1 for D (5 bases). Trimming pared 3 bases from V and 8 bases from J, leaving 17 bases between. The length of the CDR3 is 15 residues. Germline V lookup: CDR1 GTSNPN, CDR2 SVGIG (reference sequence). The CDR3 coding sequence is TGTGCCTGGAGCCCCCCGGGACGGGGGGATTCACCCCTCCACTTT. Translated: CAWSPPGRGDSPLHF.

The V gene is TRBV28, the J gene TRBJ2-5; TRBD2 matches 12 bases. Germline trimming cut 5 bases from V and 6 bases from J; bases unmatched to any gene: 10. The germline CDR1 and CDR2 sequences are MDHEN and SYDVKM. The CDR3 has 16 residues. The CDR3 region is CASSRPLAGGRKTQYF. In nucleotides, the CDR3 is TGTGCCAGCAGTCGACCGCTAGCGGGGGGGCGAAAGACCCAGTACTTC.

This chain joins TRBV30 and TRBJ2-7; D possibly corresponds to TRBD1 (7 bases). CDR3 length: 18 amino acids. Trimming took 2 bases from V and 5 from J, leaving 28 bases between them. Germline V gene lookup returns CDR1 GTSNPN and CDR2 SVGIG (reference sequence). As DNA, the CDR3 is TGTGCCTGGAGTCGCGCTGTAGTGGCAGGGGGGTTGATCGACGAGCAGTACTTC. Translation: CAWSRAVVAGGLIDEQYF.